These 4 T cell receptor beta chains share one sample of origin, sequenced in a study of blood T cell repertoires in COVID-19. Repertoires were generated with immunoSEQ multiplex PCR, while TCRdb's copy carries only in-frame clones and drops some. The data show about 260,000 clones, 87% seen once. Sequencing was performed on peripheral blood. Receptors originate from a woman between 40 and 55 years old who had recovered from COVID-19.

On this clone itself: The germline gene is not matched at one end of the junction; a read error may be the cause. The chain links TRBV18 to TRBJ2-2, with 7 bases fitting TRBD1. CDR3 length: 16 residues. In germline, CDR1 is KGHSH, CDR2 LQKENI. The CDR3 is CASSPQGPPGTGELFF. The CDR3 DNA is TGTGCCAGCTCGCCACAGGGGCCTCCGGGCACCGGGGAGCTGTTTTTT.

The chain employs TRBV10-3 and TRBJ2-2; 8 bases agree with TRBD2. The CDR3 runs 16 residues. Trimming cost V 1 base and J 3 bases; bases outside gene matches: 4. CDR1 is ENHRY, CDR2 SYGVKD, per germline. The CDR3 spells CAISELAGIYTGELFF. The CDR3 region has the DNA TGTGCCATCAGTGAGTTAGCGGGGATCTACACCGGGGAGCTGTTTTTT.

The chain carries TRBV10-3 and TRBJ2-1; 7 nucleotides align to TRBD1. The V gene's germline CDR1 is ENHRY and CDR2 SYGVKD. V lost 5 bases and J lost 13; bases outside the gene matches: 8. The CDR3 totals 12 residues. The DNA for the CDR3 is TGTGCCATCAGTACCTCCGGGACAGCCCAGTTCTTC. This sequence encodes CAISTSGTAQFF.

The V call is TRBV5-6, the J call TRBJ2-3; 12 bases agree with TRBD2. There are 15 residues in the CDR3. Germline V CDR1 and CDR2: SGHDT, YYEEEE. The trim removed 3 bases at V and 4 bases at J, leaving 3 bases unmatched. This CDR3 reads CASSSGTSGSDTQYF. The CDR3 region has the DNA TGTGCCAGCAGCTCGGGGACTAGCGGGTCAGATACGCAGTATTTT. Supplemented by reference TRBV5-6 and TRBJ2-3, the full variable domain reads DAGVTQSPTHLIKTRGQQVTLRCSPKSGHDTVSWYQQALGQGPQFIFQYYEEEERQRGNFPDRFSGHQFPNYSSELNVNALLLGDSALYLCASSSGTSGSDTQYFGPGTRLTVL.